This T cell receptor beta chain was sequenced during a study of cytomegalovirus exposure and HLA in healthy donors. PCR used 60 Vbeta primers and 13 Jbeta primers. Measured with immunoSEQ multiplex PCR; TCRdb has only the in-frame clones, and not every one. The data contain about 160,000 clones, roughly 80% of them singletons. Germline CDR1 reads SGHDN; CDR2 reads FVKESK. CDR3 length equals 16 residues. Losses at the gene ends were 5 bases for V and 8 bases for J; bases not matched to a gene: 15. With regard to this clone: The antigen is unknown.

General study results and limits: A later analysis linked a missense DCLRE1C variant to TCR beta V- and J-gene trimming. TRBV6-2, TRBV6-3 and some other V segments were unresolvable in 87-base-pair reads.

The sequenced sample was PBMCs. This chain uses TRBV14 with TRBJ2-1; 7 bases align to TRBD2. This sequence originates from a man under 40 in good health and CMV-seronegative. CDR3 sequence reads: CASSFQRGSGYDEQFF. The CDR3 nucleotides read TGTGCCAGCAGCTTCCAGCGCGGGAGCGGGTATGATGAGCAGTTCTTC.